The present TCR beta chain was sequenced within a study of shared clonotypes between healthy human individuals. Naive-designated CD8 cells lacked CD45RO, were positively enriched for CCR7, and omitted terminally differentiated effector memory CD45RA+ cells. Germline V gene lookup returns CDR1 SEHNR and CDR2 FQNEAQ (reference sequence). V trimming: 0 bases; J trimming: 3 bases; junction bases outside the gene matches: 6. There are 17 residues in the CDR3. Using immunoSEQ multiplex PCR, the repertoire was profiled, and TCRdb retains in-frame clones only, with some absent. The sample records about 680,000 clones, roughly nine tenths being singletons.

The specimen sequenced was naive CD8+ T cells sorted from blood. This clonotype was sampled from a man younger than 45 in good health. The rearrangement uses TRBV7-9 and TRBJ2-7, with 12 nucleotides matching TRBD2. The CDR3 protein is CASSLAETSGGYYEQYF. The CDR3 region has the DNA TGTGCCAGCAGCTTAGCGGAGACTAGCGGGGGATACTACGAGCAGTACTTC. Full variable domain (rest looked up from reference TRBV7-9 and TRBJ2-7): DTGVSQNPRHKITKRGQNVTFRCDPISEHNRLYWYRQTLGQGPEFLTYFQNEAQLEKSRLLSDRFSAERPKGSFSTLEIQRTEQGDSAMYLCASSLAETSGGYYEQYFGPGTRLTVT.